Reported below is one TCR beta chain. Donors were healthy Caucasian individuals from Russia aged about 6 to 90. Together with a sample-barcoded 5' primer, a J-beta primer mix was included in a second PCR lasting about 7 to 11 cycles. TCRdb re-derived calls from the 5' RACE reads in MiXCR, one entry per CDR3 protein. This table holds hundreds of thousands of distinct CDR3 sequences, around 48% found once. The length of the CDR3 is 15 residues. Germline V gene lookup returns CDR1 MNHNY and CDR2 SVGAGI (reference sequence). The ends lost 2 bases at V and 11 bases at J; junction bases unmatched: 8. The data derive from a study of blood T cells in healthy people across ages.

The gene calls are TRBV6-6 and TRBJ2-5; 13 bases are a match to TRBD2. The sequence came from a woman aged 60-75 years in good health. Sequencing was done on a sample of blood. The CDR3 loop is CASSYGTSGTNEQYF. In DNA form, the CDR3 reads TGTGCCAGCAGTTACGGGACTAGCGGGACCAATGAGCAGTACTTC.